The 26 T cell receptor beta chains listed next were all sequenced from one sample in a study of blood T cells in healthy people across ages. Sample-barcoded 5' priming and a J-beta primer mix drove a second PCR of roughly 7 to 11 cycles. MiXCR, applied by TCRdb to the 5' RACE reads, yields one record per CDR3 protein. The table lists about 780,000 distinct CDR3 sequences, about 26% of them singletons. The same specimen was also included in a second study, on T cells of mothers and their children.

Sequenced sample: blood. The origin of the receptors is a boy under 18 in good health.

The chain employs TRBV10-2 and TRBJ2-1; D unresolved. The tail of the sequence fits TRBJ2-5 better, so the J call may be wrong. From germline, CDR1 is WSHSY and CDR2 SAAADI. This CDR3 region has 14 residues. CDR3 coding DNA: TGCGCCAGCAGTGACCGTAGGCCGCAAGAGACCCAGTACTTC. Residues: CASSDRRPQETQYF.

About this clonotype: The conserved final phenylalanine or tryptophan is absent from the CDR3, which likely points to a read error. This chain joins TRBV7-2 and TRBJ2-5, with D perhaps matching TRBD1 or TRBD2 (5 bases each). The J call is doubtful: the DNA matches TRBJ2-7 better. The length of the CDR3 is 16 residues. Per germline, CDR1 SGHTA and CDR2 FQGNSA. CDR3: CASSLNARDRLYEQYS. The CDR3 coding sequence is TGTGCCAGCAGCTTGAACGCTCGGGACCGCCTTTACGAGCAGTACTCC.

The sample holds many counts of this clonotype. The gene calls are TRBV3-1 and TRBJ2-7; D is perhaps TRBD1 (5 bases). Germline assignment: CDR1 LGHDT and CDR2 YNNKEL (reference sequence). V gave up 3 bases and J gave up 2 bases, with 11 bases separating them. The CDR3 covers 14 residues. The CDR3 DNA follows: TGTGCCAGCAGCCAGGGGCAGGGAACCTACGAGCAGTACTTC. This codes for CASSQGQGTYEQYF.

The genes are TRBV10-3 and TRBJ2-5, with 11 bases matching TRBD2. The CDR3 covers 14 residues. V shed 6 bases and J 2 bases; nucleotides not matched to a gene: 2. Germline loops: CDR1 ENHRY, CDR2 SYGVKD. Here the CDR3 reads CAISRLAGQETQYF. The CDR3 DNA reads TGTGCCATCAGCCGACTAGCGGGGCAAGAGACCCAGTACTTC.

Here the CDR3 reads CASSYPGTNTEAFF. CDR3 nucleotide sequence: TGTGCCAGCAGTTACCCAGGGACAAACACTGAAGCTTTCTTT. The chain uses TRBV6-5 and TRBJ1-1; TRBD1 is a possible D gene (6 bases). CDR3 size: 14 residues. V was shortened by 2 bases and J by 2 bases, with 9 bases between the two germline ends. Germline CDR1 and CDR2: MNHEY and SVGAGI.

The chain recombines TRBV12-3 or TRBV12-4 with TRBJ2-7; 7 bases map to TRBD1. Trimming at V came to 2 bases and at J to 3 bases, leaving 7 bases not matched to a gene. CDR3 length: 15 amino acids. The CDR3 region is CASSLKGQLFYEQYF. The CDR3 DNA reads TGTGCCAGCAGTTTAAAGGGACAGTTATTCTACGAGCAGTACTTC.

The count of this clonotype is one. V usage is TRBV7-2 and J usage is TRBJ2-4; 11 bases fit TRBD2. Germline assignment: CDR1 SGHTA and CDR2 FQGNSA. With 1 base clipped from V and 6 bases from J, the junction kept 5 bases outside the gene matches. CDR3 length: 16 residues. Written as DNA, the CDR3 is TGTGCCAGCAGCTTAGTACCTAGCGGGAGGCTAAACATTCAGTACTTC. Residues: CASSLVPSGRLNIQYF.

The chain couples TRBV28 to TRBJ1-2; D gene uncertain. CDR1 and CDR2 from the germline V gene are MDHEN and SYDVKM. The V end was cut by 2 bases, the J end by 7 bases, with 5 bases between. CDR3 size: 11 residues. CDR3 sequence (DNA): TGTGCCAGCAGTTTAAGTTTTGGCTACACCTTC. Its protein product is CASSLSFGYTF.

The rearrangement uses TRBV7-9 and TRBJ1-2; D uncertain. V shed 4 bases and J shed 7 bases, with 10 bases lying between them. Per germline, CDR1 SEHNR and CDR2 FQNEAQ (reference sequence). The CDR3 totals 12 residues. The CDR3 bases are TGTGCCAGCAGCTCCGAGTTAAGTGGCTACACCTTC. This translates into CASSSELSGYTF.

This clonotype was recorded a few times. The chain carries TRBV9 and TRBJ2-5; TRBD2 matches 12 bases. J was trimmed by 2 bases and V by 4 bases; bases with no gene match: 9. CDR1 is SGDLS, CDR2 YYNGEE, per germline. The CDR3 sequence is 17 residues long. The CDR3 protein is CASSPRTSGASQETQYF. The CDR3 nucleotides read TGTGCCAGCAGCCCCCGGACTAGCGGGGCCTCACAAGAGACCCAGTACTTC.

This clonotype was picked up a small number of times. The V and J genes are TRBV7-9 and TRBJ2-1; no reliable D call. V was pared by 0 bases and J by 4 bases, with 10 bases between. This CDR3 has 15 residues. The germline V gene encodes CDR1 SEHNR and CDR2 FQNEAQ (reference sequence). The CDR3 DNA sequence: TGTGCCAGCAGCTTAGCGCTCCTTCCATACAATGAGCAGTTCTTC. This gives the protein CASSLALLPYNEQFF.

In DNA, the CDR3 is TGTGCCAGCAGGGGCCAACTAGGAATGGTTTCAGATACGCAGTATTTT. Translated: CASRGQLGMVSDTQYF. This chain connects TRBV27 to TRBJ2-3; possible D gene TRBD2, 5 bases. Germline assignment: CDR1 MNHEY and CDR2 SMNVEV (reference sequence). V was cut by 6 bases and J by 4 bases, with 20 bases left in between. The CDR3 consists of 16 residues.

This clonotype turned up a few times. The chain recombines TRBV18 with TRBJ1-2, with a possible D match to TRBD1 (5 bases). Germline loops: CDR1 KGHSH, CDR2 LQKENI. This CDR3 is 15 amino acids long. Trimming cost V 3 bases and J 4 bases, with 15 bases left between them. The CDR3 region is CASSPGPDRSYGYTF. CDR3 sequence (DNA): TGTGCCAGCTCACCCGGACCAGACAGAAGCTATGGCTACACCTTC.

In regard to this clonotype: A junction end diverges from the germline sequence, so it may reflect a read error. V gene TRBV29-1 combines with J gene TRBJ2-7, with 9 bases aligning to TRBD1. The CDR3 runs to 12 residues. Germline V gene lookup returns CDR1 SQVTM and CDR2 ANQGSEA. CDR3 sequence: CSAGTGTYKQYF. In DNA form, the CDR3 reads TGCAGCGCCGGGACAGGGACCTACAAGCAGTACTTC.

There are a few counts of this clonotype. The J gene is TRBJ2-7, the V gene TRBV14, with D unresolved. This CDR3 is 12 amino acids long. Germline CDR1 reads SGHDN; CDR2 reads FVKESK. V lost 3 bases, J lost 7 bases, and 10 bases lay in between. CDR3 residues: CASSQGSREQYF. In DNA form, the CDR3 reads TGTGCCAGCAGCCAGGGAAGCAGGGAGCAGTACTTC.

The chain employs TRBV19 and TRBJ1-5, with TRBD1 matching 8 bases. The germline V gene has CDR1 LNHDA and CDR2 SQIVND (reference sequence). This CDR3 has 17 amino acids. Trimming took 7 bases from V and 5 from J; bases not matched to a gene: 16. The CDR3: CASTIYGSGGEDQPQHF. As DNA, the CDR3 is TGTGCCAGTACCATATATGGATCAGGGGGCGAAGATCAGCCCCAGCATTTT.

This clonotype has more than one count but fewer than ten. The gene calls are TRBV7-3 and TRBJ2-3, with 8 bases fitting TRBD1. CDR1 and CDR2 from the germline V gene are SGHTA and FQGTGA. This CDR3 is built from 15 residues. After removal of 5 bases from V and 1 base from J, the junction contained 5 bases not matched to a gene. The CDR3 bases are TGTGCCAGCAGCCCGACAGGGGTGGGCACAGATACGCAGTATTTT. As protein: CASSPTGVGTDTQYF. Filled out from reference TRBV7-3 and TRBJ2-3, the complete variable domain reads GAGVSQTPSNKVTEKGKYVELRCDPISGHTALYWYRQSLGQGPEFLIYFQGTGAADDSGLPNDRFFAVRPEGSVSTLKIQRTERGDSAVYLCASSPTGVGTDTQYFGPGTRLTVL.

This clonotype came up once. The chain has TRBV20-1 and TRBJ2-7; D uncertain. Trimming removed 2 bases from V and 1 base from J, with 9 bases in between. CDR1 is DFQATT, CDR2 SNEGSKA, per germline (reference sequence). This CDR3 contains 13 residues. The CDR3 coding sequence is TGCAGTGCTAGACAGGCAGGATCCTACGAGCAGTACTTC. Translation: CSARQAGSYEQYF.

To note about this clonotype: One junction end does not reproduce the germline sequence, and a read error may be involved. The J gene is TRBJ2-2, the V gene TRBV7-6; no reliable D call. The CDR3 length is 13 residues. Germline V gene lookup returns CDR1 SGHVS and CDR2 FNYEAQ. The chain's CDR3 is CASSLIQTGELFF. CDR3 DNA: TGTGCCAGTAGCTTAATACAGACCGGGGAGCTGTTTTTT.

Comment on this clonotype: The germline gene is not matched at one end of the junction; a read error may be the cause. This chain connects TRBV5-1 to TRBJ2-5, with 7 bases fitting TRBD2. CDR3 length equals 16 residues. Germline CDR1 is SGHRS and CDR2 is YFSETQ. CDR3 sequence (DNA): TGCGCCAGCAGTTTCCAACGCCCAGCGGGGTCCGAGACCCCGTACTTC. Protein product: CASSFQRPAGSETPYF.

This chain connects TRBV5-1 to TRBJ2-3; tentative D call: TRBD2 (6 bases). Trimming took off 5 bases at V and 2 bases at J, with 12 bases between the two ends. In germline, CDR1 is SGHRS, CDR2 YFSETQ. This CDR3 comprises 14 residues. The CDR3 coding sequence is TGCGCCAGCAGACGAGGACTACTCACAGATACGCAGTATTTT. Its translation: CASRRGLLTDTQYF.

The CDR3 loop reads CASSYWGGVTDTQYF. The CDR3 nucleotides read TGTGCCAGCAGTTACTGGGGGGGCGTCACAGATACGCAGTATTTT. This rearrangement joins TRBV6-2 or TRBV6-3 to TRBJ2-3; D is perhaps TRBD2 (7 bases). Per the germline V gene, CDR1 is MNHEY and CDR2 is SVGEGT. With 1 base removed from V and 2 bases from J, the gap between germline ends came to 10 bases. The CDR3 length is 15 residues.

The chain joins TRBV12-3 or TRBV12-4 to TRBJ2-1; D unresolved. V lost 5 bases, J lost 2 bases, and 13 bases lay in between. This CDR3 is built from 15 residues. DNA for the CDR3: TGTGCCAGCAGTATCTCCGGGTCCCCCTACAATGAGCAGTTCTTC. This gives the protein CASSISGSPYNEQFF.

This chain uses TRBV20-1 with TRBJ2-1; 7 nucleotides agree with TRBD2. The CDR3 has 15 amino acids. Germline V CDR1 and CDR2: DFQATT, SNEGSKA (reference sequence). The V gene end was trimmed by 3 bases and the J gene end by 3 bases; junction bases not matched to a gene: 8. The CDR3 protein is CSARDSQRGYNEQFF. The CDR3 DNA is TGCAGTGCTAGGGATAGCCAGCGGGGCTACAATGAGCAGTTCTTC.

This clonotype was counted only a few times. This chain uses TRBV7-9 with TRBJ2-5; possibly TRBD1 for D (6 bases). V gave up 5 bases and J gave up 3 bases, with 13 bases separating them. Per germline, CDR1 SEHNR and CDR2 FQNEAQ (reference sequence). There are 14 residues in the CDR3. The CDR3 sequence is CASSLLGAEETQYF. As DNA, the CDR3 is TGTGCCAGCAGCCTGTTGGGGGCCGAAGAGACCCAGTACTTC.

The genes are TRBV4-1 and TRBJ2-7, with D unclear. The CDR3 spans 16 residues. Between the trimmed V and J ends, which lost 2 bases and 2 bases, there was a span of 16 bases. CDR1 is MGHRA and CDR2 is YSYEKL in the germline V gene. The CDR3 is CASSQLPGPFAYEQYF. The CDR3 DNA sequence: TGCGCCAGCAGCCAACTACCGGGCCCATTCGCCTACGAGCAGTACTTC.